This record concerns one T cell receptor (beta chain) sequence. What it binds is not known. The source of the sample is a study of T cell responses to AZD1222 COVID-19 vaccine. Study at large: It was second doses at about 4 or about 12 weeks that were pooled.

Study-level points and caveats: Baseline seropositivity occurred in only six AZD1222 recipients. The donor cohort was predominantly white British with a female majority, and clonal diversity may have been underestimated. With two AZD1222 doses given, Spike-specific TCR breadth and depth both rose.

Clones were read by immunoSEQ multiplex PCR, and TCRdb kept only the in-frame ones, dropping some. The sample contains 95,000 to 150,000 clones, around 89% of which appear only once. This CDR3 is 13 amino acids long. Per the germline V gene, CDR1 is SGHRS and CDR2 is YFSETQ. V was trimmed by 0 bases and J by 2 bases, leaving 5 bases between them. The TCR sequence derives from an adult in good health. The V gene is TRBV5-1, the J gene TRBJ1-1; D ambiguous. Sequenced here: peripheral blood, sampled on day 0 of AZD1222 vaccination. CDR3 in amino acids: CASSLAANTEAFF. DNA for the CDR3: TGCGCCAGCAGCTTGGCTGCAAACACTGAAGCTTTCTTT.